The 17 T cell receptor beta chains in this list originate from one sample, sequenced in a study of shared clonotypes between healthy human individuals (dated by TCRdb to the early 2020s). Library preparation employed the immunoSEQ multiplex PCR assay. Entries here come from immuneACCESS through TCRdb and include only in-frame sequences with V and J called. Some clones fail to appear in such tables; in the studies checked, an unresolved V gene covers under half of the shortfall, and the cause of the remainder is unknown. The sample contains around 1,100,000 clones, about 72% of them found a single time. The top ten clonotypes cover 0.85% to 1% of the sample. Sequenced sample: memory CD4+ T cells from PBMCs. Interpreted using the paper, the cell subset or site label stands for: CD45RA-negative fraction. These receptor sequences come from a man aged 18 to 30 in good health. Some clones in this sample may be carry-over from other donors' samples.

The V gene is TRBV13, the J gene TRBJ1-3; D is undetermined. Trimming removed 2 bases from V and 0 bases from J, with 5 bases in between. Germline assignment: CDR1 PRHDT and CDR2 FYEKMQ (reference sequence). The CDR3 sequence is 14 residues long. CDR3 nucleotides: TGTGCCAGCAGCTTATCGGACTCTGGAAACACCATATATTTT. Protein product: CASSLSDSGNTIYF.

As regards this clone: Other DNA sequences of this sample code for an identical CDR3. The chain carries TRBV2 and TRBJ2-1; the D is unclear. Deletions cut 6 bases from V and 8 bases from J, with 8 bases between. The CDR3 is 11 residues long. Germline values: CDR1 SNHLY, CDR2 FYNNEI. In DNA form, the CDR3 reads TGTGCCAGCAGGGCAAGGGATGAGCAGTTCTTC. This codes for CASRARDEQFF.

The CDR3 sequence: CASSPGLNTYNEQFF. Here the CDR3 DNA reads TGTGCCAGCAGCCCCGGGCTCAACACCTACAATGAGCAGTTCTTC. The chain joins TRBV7-3 to TRBJ2-1; D remains ambiguous. The V and J ends lost 5 bases and 2 bases respectively, with 13 bases between them. This CDR3 has 15 residues. Germline CDR1 reads SGHTA; CDR2 reads FQGTGA. The variable domain in full, completed from reference TRBV7-3 and TRBJ2-1, reads GAGVSQTPSNKVTEKGKYVELRCDPISGHTALYWYRQSLGQGPEFLIYFQGTGAADDSGLPNDRFFAVRPEGSVSTLKIQRTERGDSAVYLCASSPGLNTYNEQFFGPGTRLTVL.

The V and J genes are TRBV19 and TRBJ2-7; 11 bases map to TRBD2. V gave up 4 bases and J gave up 3 bases; unmatched junction bases: 2. Germline CDR1 is LNHDA and CDR2 is SQIVND (reference sequence). CDR3 length: 14 residues. CDR3 nucleotides: TGTGCCAGTAGTACTACTAGCGGGAGCTACGAGCAGTACTTC. It codes for CASSTTSGSYEQYF.

Details on this clone: A much more abundant neighbour one base away suggests this may be a read error. The rearrangement uses TRBV30 and TRBJ2-5, with D possibly called TRBD1 or TRBD2 (5 bases each). The V end was cut by 1 base, the J end by 1 base, with 13 bases between. The CDR3 consists of 15 residues. Germline V gene lookup returns CDR1 GTSNPN and CDR2 SVGIG (reference sequence). The CDR3 DNA is TGTGCCTGGAGTGGGGGACGGGGCGCCCAAGAGACCCAGTACTTC. Its translation: CAWSGGRGAQETQYF.

The chain links TRBV25-1 to TRBJ1-1, with D perhaps matching TRBD1 (5 bases). V lost 1 base, J lost 10 bases, and 10 bases lay in between. The CDR3 runs 12 residues. The germline gives CDR1 MGHDK, CDR2 SYGVNS. For the CDR3, the DNA is TGTGCCAGCAGTGAATCGGGACTCGGAGCTTTCTTT. Its protein is CASSESGLGAFF.

The chain employs TRBV5-1 and TRBJ2-1; perhaps D is TRBD1 or TRBD2 (6 bases each). The CDR3 consists of 16 residues. The V gene lost 0 bases and the J gene lost 6 bases, with 16 bases spanning the gap. Germline CDR1 and CDR2: SGHRS and YFSETQ. CDR3 in DNA: TGCGCCAGCAGCTTGGCCAACGGGGGCTTAATCAATGAGCAGTTCTTC. Amino acids: CASSLANGGLINEQFF.

This clone was seen only a few times. This chain links TRBV2 with TRBJ1-1; D is uncertain. The CDR3 loop spans 13 amino acids. The V end was cut by 0 bases, the J end by 14 bases, with 16 bases between. From germline, CDR1 is SNHLY and CDR2 FYNNEI. The CDR3, as DNA: TGTGCCAGCAGTGAAGCCCCCCAGGCGAGAGGCTTCTTT. Translating it yields CASSEAPQARGFF.

The gene calls are TRBV4-1 and TRBJ2-1; D is perhaps TRBD2 (6 bases). With 3 bases removed from V and 0 bases from J, the gap between germline ends came to 12 bases. The CDR3 totals 16 residues. Germline loops: CDR1 MGHRA, CDR2 YSYEKL. The CDR3 protein is CASSQGGITSYNEQFF. The CDR3 nucleotides read TGCGCCAGCAGCCAGGGAGGTATTACCTCCTACAATGAGCAGTTCTTC.

This clone has only one observation. The chain recombines TRBV4-1 with TRBJ2-3; 8 positions agree with TRBD2. The CDR3 length is 15 residues. Trimming removed 6 bases from V and 4 bases from J; junction bases left unmatched: 9. Germline assignment: CDR1 MGHRA and CDR2 YSYEKL. CDR3: CASSLSGVKADTQYF. In DNA form, the CDR3 reads TGCGCCAGCAGTCTTAGCGGGGTAAAGGCAGATACGCAGTATTTT.

V is TRBV4-3 and J is TRBJ1-4, with D perhaps TRBD1 (5 bases). The germline CDR1 and CDR2 sequences are LGHNA and YSLEER. This CDR3 has 15 residues. The V gene lost 4 bases and the J gene lost 4 bases, with 13 bases spanning the gap. For the CDR3, the DNA is TGCGCCAGCAGCCGAACGGGACGGCGTAATGAAAAACTGTTTTTT. It codes for CASSRTGRRNEKLFF.

Worth noting for this clone: The identical CDR3 is also encoded by other nucleotide sequences in the sample. The chain links TRBV18 to TRBJ1-5, with a possible D match to TRBD1 (6 bases). Germline CDR1 KGHSH, CDR2 LQKENI. V gave up 6 bases and J gave up 5 bases, with 14 bases separating them. The CDR3 contains 14 residues. For the CDR3, the DNA is TGTGCCAGCTCCCCCACAGGGCGGGATCAGCCCCAGCATTTT. Encoded protein: CASSPTGRDQPQHF.

V gene TRBV28 combines with J gene TRBJ1-1; 10 nucleotides align to TRBD1. The CDR3 contains 16 residues. CDR1 and CDR2 (germline): MDHEN, SYDVKM. The V gene end was trimmed by 5 bases and the J gene end by 1 base; junction bases not matched to a gene: 7. The CDR3 DNA follows: TGTGCCAGCAGTAAGCAGACAGGGGGCAGGAACACTGAAGCTTTCTTT. Encoded protein: CASSKQTGGRNTEAFF.

In regard to this clone: Other DNA variants within this sample encode the same CDR3. The chain has TRBV10-3 and TRBJ2-3, with TRBD1 as a possible D gene (6 bases). Trimming pared 6 bases from V and 6 bases from J, leaving 19 bases between. Germline V CDR1 and CDR2: ENHRY, SYGVKD. The length of the CDR3 is 15 residues. CDR3 sequence: CAISRARGGTDTQYF. The CDR3 DNA follows: TGTGCCATCAGCCGTGCCAGGGGCGGAACGGATACGCAGTATTTT.

CDR3 in amino acids: CASSSGAGGFFFGRTDTQYF. The DNA of the CDR3 is TGTGCCAGCAGCTCGGGGGCAGGGGGCTTTTTTTTTGGGCGCACAGATACGCAGTATTTT. The V gene is TRBV9, the J gene TRBJ2-3; TRBD1 matches at 8 bases. Germline V gene data show CDR1 as SGDLS and CDR2 as YYNGEE. This CDR3 spans 20 amino acids. The V and J ends lost 4 bases and 1 base, in that order; junction bases with no gene match: 20.

The chain's CDR3 is CASSLGTSANNEQFF. CDR3 sequence (DNA): TGCGCCAGCAGCTTAGGGACTAGCGCAAACAATGAGCAGTTCTTC. This chain joins TRBV5-1 and TRBJ2-1; 10 bases are a match to TRBD2. Germline lookup yields CDR1 SGHRS and CDR2 YFSETQ. With 2 bases clipped from V and 5 bases from J, the junction kept 4 bases outside the gene matches. This CDR3 spans 15 amino acids. The variable domain in full, with the rest retrieved from reference TRBV5-1 and TRBJ2-1, is KAGVTQTPRYLIKTRGQQVTLSCSPISGHRSVSWYQQTPGQGLQFLFEYFSETQRNKGNFPGRFSGRQFSNSRSEMNVSTLELGDSALYLCASSLGTSANNEQFFGPGTRLTVL.

Note on this clone: Other DNA sequences in this specimen translate into the identical CDR3. The CDR3 reads CASSLGTGQETQYF. The CDR3 nucleotides are TGTGCCAGCAGCTTAGGAACAGGACAAGAGACCCAGTACTTC. The chain has TRBV7-7 and TRBJ2-5; possibly TRBD1 for D (5 bases). There are 14 residues in the CDR3. Deletions cut 1 base from V and 2 bases from J, with 8 bases between. Germline V gene sequence: CDR1 SSHAT, CDR2 FNYEAQ (reference sequence).